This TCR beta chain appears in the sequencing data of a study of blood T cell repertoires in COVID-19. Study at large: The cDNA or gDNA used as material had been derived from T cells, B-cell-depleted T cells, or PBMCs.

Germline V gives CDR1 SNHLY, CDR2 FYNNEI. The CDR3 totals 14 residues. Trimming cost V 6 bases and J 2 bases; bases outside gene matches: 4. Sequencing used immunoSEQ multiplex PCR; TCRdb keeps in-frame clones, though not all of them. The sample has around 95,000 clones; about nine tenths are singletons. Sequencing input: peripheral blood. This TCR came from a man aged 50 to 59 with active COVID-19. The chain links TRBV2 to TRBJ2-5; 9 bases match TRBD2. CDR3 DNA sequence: TGTGCCAGCAGCCGGACTAGCGCTCAAGAGACCCAGTACTTC. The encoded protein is CASSRTSAQETQYF.